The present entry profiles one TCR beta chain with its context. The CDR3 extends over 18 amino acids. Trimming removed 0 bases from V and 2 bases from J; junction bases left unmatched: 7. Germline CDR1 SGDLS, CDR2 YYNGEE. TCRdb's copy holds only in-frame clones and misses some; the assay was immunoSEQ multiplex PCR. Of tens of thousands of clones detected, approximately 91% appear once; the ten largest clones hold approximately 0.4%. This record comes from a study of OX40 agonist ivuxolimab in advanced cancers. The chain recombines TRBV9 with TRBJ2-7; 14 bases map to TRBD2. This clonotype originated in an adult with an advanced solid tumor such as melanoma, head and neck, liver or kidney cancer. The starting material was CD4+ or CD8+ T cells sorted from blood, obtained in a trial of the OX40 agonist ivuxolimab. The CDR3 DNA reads TGTGCCAGCAGCGTAGGGACTAGCGGGAGGTTAGGAACCTACGAGCAGTACTTC. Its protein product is CASSVGTSGRLGTYEQYF.